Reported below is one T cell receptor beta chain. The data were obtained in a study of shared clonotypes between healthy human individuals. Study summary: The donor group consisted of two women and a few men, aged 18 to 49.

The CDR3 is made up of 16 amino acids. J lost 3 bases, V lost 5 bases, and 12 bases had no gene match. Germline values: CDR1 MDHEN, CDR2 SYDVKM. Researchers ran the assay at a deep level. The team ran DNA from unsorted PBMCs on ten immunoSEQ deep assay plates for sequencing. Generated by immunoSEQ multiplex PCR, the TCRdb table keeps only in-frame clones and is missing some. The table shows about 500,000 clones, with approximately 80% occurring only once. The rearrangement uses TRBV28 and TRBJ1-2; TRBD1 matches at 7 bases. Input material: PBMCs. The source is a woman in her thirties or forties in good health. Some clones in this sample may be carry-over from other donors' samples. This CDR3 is CASSRKTGDLDYGYTF. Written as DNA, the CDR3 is TGTGCCAGCAGTAGAAAAACAGGGGATTTAGACTATGGCTACACCTTC.